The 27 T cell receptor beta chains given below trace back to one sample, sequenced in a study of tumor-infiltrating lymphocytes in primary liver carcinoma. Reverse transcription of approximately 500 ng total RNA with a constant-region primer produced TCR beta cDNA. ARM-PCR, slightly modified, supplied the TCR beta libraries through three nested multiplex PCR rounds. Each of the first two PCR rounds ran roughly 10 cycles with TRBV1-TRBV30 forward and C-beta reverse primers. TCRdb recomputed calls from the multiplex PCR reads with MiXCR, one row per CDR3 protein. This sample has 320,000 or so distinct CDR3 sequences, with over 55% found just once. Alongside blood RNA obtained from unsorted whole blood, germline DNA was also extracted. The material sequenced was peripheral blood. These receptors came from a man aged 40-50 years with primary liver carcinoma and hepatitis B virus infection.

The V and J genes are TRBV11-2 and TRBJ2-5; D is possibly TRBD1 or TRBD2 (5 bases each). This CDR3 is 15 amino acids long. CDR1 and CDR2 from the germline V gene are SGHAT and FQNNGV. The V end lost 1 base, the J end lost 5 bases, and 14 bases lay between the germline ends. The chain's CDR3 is CASSLAPGQRETQYF. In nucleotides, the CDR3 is TGTGCCAGCAGCTTAGCGCCAGGGCAGCGGGAGACCCAGTACTTC.

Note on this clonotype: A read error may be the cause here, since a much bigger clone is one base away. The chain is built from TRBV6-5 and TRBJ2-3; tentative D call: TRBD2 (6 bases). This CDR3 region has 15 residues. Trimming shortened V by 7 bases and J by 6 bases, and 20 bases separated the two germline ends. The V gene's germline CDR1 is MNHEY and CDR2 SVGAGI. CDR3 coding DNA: TGTGCCAGCAATAGGAGCCCCTTCCGGGGGGATACGCAGTATTTT. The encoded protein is CASNRSPFRGDTQYF.

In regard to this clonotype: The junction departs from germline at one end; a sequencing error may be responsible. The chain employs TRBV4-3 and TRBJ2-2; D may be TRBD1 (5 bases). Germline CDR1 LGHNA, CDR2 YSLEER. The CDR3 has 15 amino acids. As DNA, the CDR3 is TGCGCCAGCAGCCAAGGTCAGCGTGGCACCAGGGAACTGTTTTTT. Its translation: CASSQGQRGTRELFF.

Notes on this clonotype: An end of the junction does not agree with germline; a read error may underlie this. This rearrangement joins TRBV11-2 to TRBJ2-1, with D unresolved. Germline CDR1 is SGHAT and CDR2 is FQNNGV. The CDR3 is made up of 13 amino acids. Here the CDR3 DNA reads TGTACCAGCAGCTTAGGTCGGAACAATGAGCAGTTCTTC. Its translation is CTSSLGRNNEQFF.

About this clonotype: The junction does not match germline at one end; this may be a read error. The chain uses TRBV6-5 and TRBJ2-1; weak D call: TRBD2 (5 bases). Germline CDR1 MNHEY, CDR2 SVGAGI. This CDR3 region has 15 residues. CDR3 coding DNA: TGTGCCAACAGTTTTATGATAGCGTCCTACAATGAGCAGTTCTTC. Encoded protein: CANSFMIASYNEQFF.

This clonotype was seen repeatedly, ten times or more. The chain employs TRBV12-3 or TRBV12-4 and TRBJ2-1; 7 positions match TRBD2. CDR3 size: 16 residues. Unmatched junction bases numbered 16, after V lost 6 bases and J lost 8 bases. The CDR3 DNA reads TGTGCCAGCAGCCCTCCACGAATGCGGGGGACCGATGAGCAGTTCTTC. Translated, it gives CASSPPRMRGTDEQFF.

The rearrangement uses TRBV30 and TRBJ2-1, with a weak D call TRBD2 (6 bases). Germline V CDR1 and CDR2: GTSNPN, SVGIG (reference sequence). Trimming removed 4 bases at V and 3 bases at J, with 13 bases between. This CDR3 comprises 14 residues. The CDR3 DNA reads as TGTGCCTGGACCCGACTAGGGAACTACAATGAGCAGTTCTTC. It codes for CAWTRLGNYNEQFF. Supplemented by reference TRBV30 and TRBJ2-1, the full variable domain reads SQTIHQWPATLVQPVGSPLSLECTVEGTSNPNLYWYRQAAGRGLQLLFYSVGIGQISSEVPQNLSASRPQDRQFILSSKKLLLSDSGFYLCAWTRLGNYNEQFFGPGTRLTVL.

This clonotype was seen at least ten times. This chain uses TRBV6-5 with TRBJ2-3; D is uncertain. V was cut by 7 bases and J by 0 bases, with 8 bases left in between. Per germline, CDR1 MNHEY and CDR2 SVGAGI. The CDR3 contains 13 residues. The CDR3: CASTTQSTDTQYF. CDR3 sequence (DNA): TGTGCCAGCACTACCCAAAGCACAGATACGCAGTATTTT.

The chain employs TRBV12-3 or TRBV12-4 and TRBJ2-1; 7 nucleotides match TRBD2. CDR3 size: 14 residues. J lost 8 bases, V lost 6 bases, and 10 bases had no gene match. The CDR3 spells CASRGPAGLHEQFF. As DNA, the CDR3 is TGTGCCAGCAGGGGGCCAGCGGGGTTACATGAGCAGTTCTTC.

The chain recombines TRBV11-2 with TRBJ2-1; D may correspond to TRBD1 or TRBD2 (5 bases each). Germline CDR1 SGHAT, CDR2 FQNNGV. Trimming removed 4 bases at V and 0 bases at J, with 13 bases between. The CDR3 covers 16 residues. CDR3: CASSSWGTSSYNEQFF. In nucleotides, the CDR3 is TGTGCCAGCAGCTCATGGGGGACGAGCTCCTACAATGAGCAGTTCTTC.

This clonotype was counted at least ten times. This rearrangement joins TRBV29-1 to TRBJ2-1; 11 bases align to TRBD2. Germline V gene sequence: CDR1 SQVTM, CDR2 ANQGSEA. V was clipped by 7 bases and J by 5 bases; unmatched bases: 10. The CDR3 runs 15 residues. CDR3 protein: CSALLLAGVHNEQFF. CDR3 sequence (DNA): TGCAGCGCCCTCCTACTAGCGGGAGTCCACAATGAGCAGTTCTTC.

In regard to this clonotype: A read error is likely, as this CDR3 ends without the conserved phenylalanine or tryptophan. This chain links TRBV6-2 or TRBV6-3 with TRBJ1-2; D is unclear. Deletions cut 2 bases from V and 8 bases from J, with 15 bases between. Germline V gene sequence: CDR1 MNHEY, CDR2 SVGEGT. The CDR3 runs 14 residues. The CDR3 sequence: CASSYNPGSWGYTV. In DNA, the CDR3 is TGTGCCAGCAGTTACAACCCGGGAAGCTGGGGCTACACCGTT.

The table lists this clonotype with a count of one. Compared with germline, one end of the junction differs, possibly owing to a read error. The CDR3 loop reads CASSLVSRNTGDLFF. In DNA form, the CDR3 reads TGTGCCAGCAGCTTAGTCTCGAGGAACACCGGGGATCTGTTTTTT. The J gene is TRBJ2-2, the V gene TRBV11-2; D perhaps matches TRBD2 (5 bases). CDR1 is SGHAT, CDR2 FQNNGV, per germline. CDR3 size: 15 residues.

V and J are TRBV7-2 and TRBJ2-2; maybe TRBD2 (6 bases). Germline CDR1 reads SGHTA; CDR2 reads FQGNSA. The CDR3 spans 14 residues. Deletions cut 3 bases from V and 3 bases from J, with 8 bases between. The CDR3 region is CASSFGGYTGELFF. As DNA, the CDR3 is TGTGCCAGCAGCTTCGGGGGTTACACCGGGGAGCTGTTTTTT.

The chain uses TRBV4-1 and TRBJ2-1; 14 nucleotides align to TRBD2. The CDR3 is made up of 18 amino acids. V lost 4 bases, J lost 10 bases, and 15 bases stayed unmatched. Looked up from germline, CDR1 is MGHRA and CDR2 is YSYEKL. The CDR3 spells CASSPPRLAGGPWQEQFF. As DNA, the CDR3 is TGCGCCAGCAGCCCCCCTAGACTAGCGGGAGGGCCGTGGCAAGAGCAGTTCTTC.

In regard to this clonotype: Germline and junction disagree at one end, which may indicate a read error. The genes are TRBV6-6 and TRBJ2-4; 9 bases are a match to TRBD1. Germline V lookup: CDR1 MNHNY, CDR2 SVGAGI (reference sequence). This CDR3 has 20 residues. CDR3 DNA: TGTGCCAGCAGTGGGCAAGCCGGACAGGGGACATCTCGGGGCAAAAGCATTCAGTACTTC. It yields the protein CASSGQAGQGTSRGKSIQYF.

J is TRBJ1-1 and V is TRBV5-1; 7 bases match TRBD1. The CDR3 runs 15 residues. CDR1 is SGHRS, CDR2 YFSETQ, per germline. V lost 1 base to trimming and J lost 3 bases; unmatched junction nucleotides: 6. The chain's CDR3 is CASSLIPGGDTEAFF. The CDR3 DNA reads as TGCGCCAGCAGCTTGATCCCAGGGGGGGACACTGAAGCTTTCTTT.

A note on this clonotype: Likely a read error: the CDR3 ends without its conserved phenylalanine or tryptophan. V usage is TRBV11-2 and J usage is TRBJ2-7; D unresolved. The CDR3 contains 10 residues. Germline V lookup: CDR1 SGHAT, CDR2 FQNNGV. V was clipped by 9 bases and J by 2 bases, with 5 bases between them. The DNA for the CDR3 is TGTGCCAGTGGGACCTACGAGCAGTACAAC. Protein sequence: CASGTYEQYN.

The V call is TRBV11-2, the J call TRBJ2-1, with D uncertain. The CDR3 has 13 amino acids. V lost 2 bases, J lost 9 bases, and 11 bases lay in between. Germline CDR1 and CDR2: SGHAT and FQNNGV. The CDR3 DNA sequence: TGTGCCAGCAGCTTAATACCCGGAATTGAGCAGTTCTTC. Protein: CASSLIPGIEQFF.

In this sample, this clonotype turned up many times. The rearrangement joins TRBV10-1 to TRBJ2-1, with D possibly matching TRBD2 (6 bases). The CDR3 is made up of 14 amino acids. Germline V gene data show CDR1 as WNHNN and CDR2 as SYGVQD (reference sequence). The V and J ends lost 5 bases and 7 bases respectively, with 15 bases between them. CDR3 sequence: CASSQPAGSNEQFF. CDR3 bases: TGCGCCAGCAGTCAGCCGGCCGGGAGTAATGAGCAGTTCTTC.

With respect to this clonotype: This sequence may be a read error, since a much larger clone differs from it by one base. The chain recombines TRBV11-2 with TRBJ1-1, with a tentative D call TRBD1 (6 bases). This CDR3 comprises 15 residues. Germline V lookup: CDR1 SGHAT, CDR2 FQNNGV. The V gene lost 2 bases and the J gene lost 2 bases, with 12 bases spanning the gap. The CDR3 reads CASSLRDKGNTEAFF. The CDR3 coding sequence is TGTGCCAGCAGCTTAAGGGACAAGGGAAACACTGAAGCTTTCTTT.

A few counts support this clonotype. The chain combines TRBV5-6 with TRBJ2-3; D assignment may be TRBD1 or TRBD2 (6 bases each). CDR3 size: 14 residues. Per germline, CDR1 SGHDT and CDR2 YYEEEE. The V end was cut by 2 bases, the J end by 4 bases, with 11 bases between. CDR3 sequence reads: CASSFGGGPDTQYF. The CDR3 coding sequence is TGTGCCAGCAGCTTCGGAGGGGGACCAGATACGCAGTATTTT.

The CDR3 loop is CASSSPAESGGELFF. CDR3 DNA: TGTGCCAGCAGTTCCCCAGCGGAGAGCGGCGGGGAGCTGTTTTTT. The gene calls are TRBV6-2 or TRBV6-3 and TRBJ2-2; D may be TRBD2 (5 bases). Germline-derived CDR1 and CDR2 are MNHEY and SVGEGT. CDR3 size: 15 residues. Trimming left V 4 bases short and J 7 bases short, with 16 bases between.

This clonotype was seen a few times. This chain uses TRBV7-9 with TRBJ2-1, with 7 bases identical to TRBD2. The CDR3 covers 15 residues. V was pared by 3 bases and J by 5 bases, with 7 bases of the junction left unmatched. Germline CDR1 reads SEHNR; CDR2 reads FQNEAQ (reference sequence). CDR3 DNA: TGTGCCAGCAGCTTTGGGGGGGGACCGCACAATGAGCAGTTCTTC. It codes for CASSFGGGPHNEQFF.

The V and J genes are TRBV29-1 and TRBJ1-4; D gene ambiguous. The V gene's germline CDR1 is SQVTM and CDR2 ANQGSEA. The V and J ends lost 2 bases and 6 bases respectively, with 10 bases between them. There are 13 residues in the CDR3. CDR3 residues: CSVERLGDEKLFF. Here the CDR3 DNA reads TGCAGCGTTGAACGTCTGGGTGATGAAAAACTGTTTTTT. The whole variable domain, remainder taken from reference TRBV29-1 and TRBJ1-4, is SAVISQKPSRDICQRGTSLTIQCQVDSQVTMMFWYRQQPGQSLTLIATANQGSEATYESGFVIDKFPISRPNLTFSTLTVSNMSPEDSSIYLCSVERLGDEKLFFGSGTQLSVL.

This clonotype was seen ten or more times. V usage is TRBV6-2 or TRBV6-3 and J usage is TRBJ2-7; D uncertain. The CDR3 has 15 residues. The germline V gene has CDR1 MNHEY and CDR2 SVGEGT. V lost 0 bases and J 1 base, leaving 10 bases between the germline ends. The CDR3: CASSYSSLRSYEQYF. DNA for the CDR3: TGTGCCAGCAGTTACTCGAGCTTGAGGTCCTACGAGCAGTACTTC.

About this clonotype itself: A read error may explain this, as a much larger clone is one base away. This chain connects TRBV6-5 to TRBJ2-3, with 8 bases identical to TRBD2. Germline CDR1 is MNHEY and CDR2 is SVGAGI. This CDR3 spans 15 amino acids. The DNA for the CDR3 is TGTGCCGGCAGTTACACTAGCGGAAACACAGATACGCAGTATTTT. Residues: CAGSYTSGNTDTQYF.